Listed below are T cell receptor beta chains from one sample, sequenced in a study of blood T cell repertoires in COVID-19. Sequencing was performed with immunoSEQ multiplex PCR; in TCRdb, only in-frame clones are kept and a portion is missing. The profile covers approximately 140,000 clones, with approximately 90% appearing a single time and 2% to 2.5% taken by the ten largest. Sequenced material: peripheral blood. Receptor source: a man aged 70-80 years with active COVID-19. CDR3s include the opening cysteine and the closing phenylalanine or tryptophan. The D gene is left open where the match is weak.

J gene,D gene,V gene,CDR3 DNA,CDR3 protein
TRBJ1-2,TRBD1,TRBV28,TGTGCCAGCAGTTTACCGGGGACAGGGGGCTATGGCTACACCTTC,CASSLPGTGGYGYTF
TRBJ1-1,TRBD1,TRBV19,TGTGCCAGTAGTGTGGAGGGACAGTCGAACACTGAAGCTTTCTTT,CASSVEGQSNTEAFF
TRBJ1-3,NA,TRBV30,TGTGCCTGGAGGTTATGGGGGGAAGGAAACACCATATATTTT,CAWRLWGEGNTIYF
TRBJ1-4,NA,TRBV19,TGTGCCAGTAGTATAGCCAGAGGTGAAAAACTGTTTTTT,CASSIARGEKLFF
TRBJ1-1,NA,TRBV30,TGTGCCTGGAGTGACAGCCACACTGAAGCTTTCTTT,CAWSDSHTEAFF
TRBJ2-7,TRBD2,TRBV14,TGTGCCAGCAGCCAATATGGGACTAGTGGCTCCGAGCAGTACTTC,CASSQYGTSGSEQYF
TRBJ1-2,TRBD1,TRBV28,TGTGCCAGCAGCCGGGACAGGGTGGAAGGCTACACCTTC,CASSRDRVEGYTF
TRBJ1-1,NA,TRBV21-1,TGTGCCAGCAGCTCCCCGGGACAGGAGGGGGAATGCACTGAAGCTTTCTTT,CASSSPGQEGECTEAFF
TRBJ1-1,NA,TRBV5-8,TGTGCCAGCAGCCGTCGACAGGCGACTGAAGCTTTCTTT,CASSRRQATEAFF
TRBJ1-2,TRBD1,TRBV9,TGTGCCAGCAGCGAATCAGGGGACAGGGGGCTAGGTTATGGCTACACCTTC,CASSESGDRGLGYGYTF
TRBJ1-1,NA,TRBV30,TGTGCCTGGAGTAGAGGGAGAAGCGCTGAAGCTTTCTTT,CAWSRGRSAEAFF
TRBJ2-2,NA,TRBV24-1,TGTGCCACCAGTCCGCGTCTGGGGCCCGGGGAGCTGTTTTTT,CATSPRLGPGELFF
TRBJ1-1,NA,TRBV5-6,TGTGCCAGCAGCGAGCGGGGAGTGAACACTGAAGCTTTCTTT,CASSERGVNTEAFF
TRBJ2-7,TRBD2,TRBV5-1,TGCGCCAGCAGCTCCGCCGGGACTAGCGCCTACGAGCAGTACTTC,CASSSAGTSAYEQYF
TRBJ2-3,NA,TRBV6-6,TGTGCCAGCAGGCGCCTGGCAGGAGGGGATACGCAGTATTTT,CASRRLAGGDTQYF